This passage covers 13 T cell receptor beta chains from one sample sequenced in a study of cytomegalovirus exposure and HLA in healthy donors. The data were produced by immunoSEQ multiplex PCR, yet TCRdb's version contains in-frame clones alone and is incomplete. Among some 160,000 clones listed, 80% to 95% were seen once. Sequencing input: PBMCs. The receptor source for this set is a man in his late teens or twenties in good health and CMV-seronegative.

The rearrangement links TRBV28 to TRBJ2-3; 9 nucleotides align to TRBD2. The CDR3 is 15 residues long. J gave up 4 bases and V 5 bases, and 7 bases lay outside the gene matches. Germline CDR1 and CDR2: MDHEN and SYDVKM. The CDR3 DNA is TGTGCCAGCAGTCACGGGCGCGGGAGGGCAGATACGCAGTATTTT. Its protein product is CASSHGRGRADTQYF.

The CDR3 protein is CASSPGQARSGNTIYF. CDR3 DNA: TGTGCCAGCAGCCCTGGACAGGCCCGCTCTGGAAACACCATATATTTT. This rearrangement joins TRBV7-6 to TRBJ1-3; the match to TRBD1 covers 7 bases. In germline, CDR1 is SGHVS, CDR2 FNYEAQ. V gave up 5 bases and J gave up 0 bases; unmatched junction bases: 7. The CDR3 has 16 residues.

This chain uses TRBV7-8 with TRBJ1-1; TRBD1 is a possible D gene (6 bases). Trimming removed 4 bases at V and 4 bases at J, with 13 bases between. The germline gives CDR1 SGHVS, CDR2 FQNEAQ. This CDR3 has 14 amino acids. The CDR3 coding sequence is TGTGCCAGCAGCTACGGACAGTTGCCCACTGAAGCTTTCTTT. As protein: CASSYGQLPTEAFF.

This chain uses TRBV9 with TRBJ2-1, with a weak D call TRBD2 (6 bases). Germline V lookup: CDR1 SGDLS, CDR2 YYNGEE. There are 18 residues in the CDR3. V was clipped by 3 bases and J by 0 bases, with 19 bases between them. This CDR3 is CASSEGTGAKGSYNEQFF. Here the CDR3 DNA reads TGTGCCAGCAGCGAAGGGACGGGAGCCAAAGGCTCCTACAATGAGCAGTTCTTC.

The chain combines TRBV5-1 with TRBJ1-4; D is ambiguous. V lost 2 bases to trimming and J lost 8 bases, with 16 bases between them. From germline, CDR1 is SGHRS and CDR2 YFSETQ. This CDR3 is built from 15 residues. The chain's CDR3 is CASSLAGPEEEKLFF. As DNA, the CDR3 is TGCGCCAGCAGCTTAGCGGGCCCCGAGGAGGAAAAACTGTTTTTT.

The V gene is TRBV20-1, the J gene TRBJ1-2, with TRBD1 matching 9 bases. The CDR3 extends over 11 amino acids. The ends lost 7 bases at V and 4 bases at J; junction bases unmatched: 1. Germline values: CDR1 DFQATT, CDR2 SNEGSKA (reference sequence). Here the CDR3 reads CSDRGLYGYTF. The CDR3 coding sequence is TGCAGTGACAGGGGGCTCTATGGCTACACCTTC.

The chain joins TRBV29-1 to TRBJ2-2; D is ambiguous. V lost 1 base to trimming and J lost 3 bases, with 9 bases between them. Per the germline V gene, CDR1 is SQVTM and CDR2 is ANQGSEA. This CDR3 spans 14 amino acids. In DNA, the CDR3 is TGCAGCGTTGAAGGAGGATTGTACACCGGGGAGCTGTTTTTT. This codes for CSVEGGLYTGELFF.

The rearrangement uses TRBV19 and TRBJ2-2, with D maybe TRBD1 (6 bases). The germline V gene encodes CDR1 LNHDA and CDR2 SQIVND (reference sequence). V dropped 8 bases and J dropped 1 base, with 11 bases sitting between them. The CDR3 runs 14 residues. CDR3 protein: CASFGTLNTGELFF. In DNA form, the CDR3 reads TGTGCCAGTTTCGGGACATTGAACACCGGGGAGCTGTTTTTT.

The rearrangement uses TRBV5-1 and TRBJ2-3; perhaps TRBD1 as D (5 bases). This CDR3 region has 16 residues. Germline V gene lookup returns CDR1 SGHRS and CDR2 YFSETQ. V lost 0 bases to trimming and J lost 2 bases, with 13 bases between them. CDR3 sequence (DNA): TGCGCCAGCAGCTTGGCTAGAGACAGCAACACAGATACGCAGTATTTT. Protein sequence: CASSLARDSNTDTQYF.

J is TRBJ2-7 and V is TRBV6-1; 7 nucleotides match TRBD1. This CDR3 comprises 16 residues. The V gene end was trimmed by 3 bases and the J gene end by 1 base; junction bases not matched to a gene: 9. Germline CDR1 MNHNS, CDR2 SASEGT. For the CDR3, the DNA is TGTGCCAGCAGTGAGAGACAGGGCTCTTATTCCTACGAGCAGTACTTC. Encoded protein: CASSERQGSYSYEQYF.

This sequence joins TRBV5-4 and TRBJ2-2, with D maybe TRBD2 (5 bases). Deletions cut 0 bases from V and 5 bases from J, with 5 bases between. The CDR3 has 13 amino acids. Germline lookup yields CDR1 SGHNT and CDR2 YYREEE (reference sequence). The CDR3 sequence is CASSLGGTGELFF. The CDR3 region has the DNA TGTGCCAGCAGCTTGGGAGGGACCGGGGAGCTGTTTTTT.

The V call is TRBV6-6, the J call TRBJ1-1; D is uncertain. CDR1 and CDR2 from the germline V gene are MNHNY and SVGAGI (reference sequence). Between the trimmed V and J ends, which lost 3 bases and 7 bases, there was a span of 9 bases. The CDR3 runs to 12 residues. CDR3 sequence: CASSYLGLEAFF. In nucleotides, the CDR3 is TGTGCCAGCAGTTATCTAGGTCTTGAAGCTTTCTTT.

The chain links TRBV6-6 to TRBJ1-2; the match to TRBD1 covers 8 bases. CDR1 and CDR2 (germline): MNHNY, SVGAGI (reference sequence). The CDR3 loop spans 14 amino acids. With 7 bases clipped from V and 2 bases from J, the junction kept 6 bases outside the gene matches. The CDR3 nucleotides read TGTGCCAGCAAGCCGACAGGGGAAAACTATGGCTACACCTTC. Translating it yields CASKPTGENYGYTF.